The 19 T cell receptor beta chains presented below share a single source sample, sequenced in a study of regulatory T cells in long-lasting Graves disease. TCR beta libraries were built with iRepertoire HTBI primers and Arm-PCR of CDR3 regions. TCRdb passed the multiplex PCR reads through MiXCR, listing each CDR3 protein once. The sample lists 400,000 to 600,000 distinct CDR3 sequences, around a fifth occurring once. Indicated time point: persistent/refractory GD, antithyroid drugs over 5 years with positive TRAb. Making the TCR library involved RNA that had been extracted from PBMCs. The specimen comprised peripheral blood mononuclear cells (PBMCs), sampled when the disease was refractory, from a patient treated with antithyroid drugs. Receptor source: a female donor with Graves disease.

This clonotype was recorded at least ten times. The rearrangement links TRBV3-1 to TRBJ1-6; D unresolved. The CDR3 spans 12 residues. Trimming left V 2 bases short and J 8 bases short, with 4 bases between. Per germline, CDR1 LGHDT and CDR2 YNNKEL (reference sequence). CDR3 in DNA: TGTGCCAGCAGCCAATCAGATTCACCCCTCCACTTT. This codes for CASSQSDSPLHF.

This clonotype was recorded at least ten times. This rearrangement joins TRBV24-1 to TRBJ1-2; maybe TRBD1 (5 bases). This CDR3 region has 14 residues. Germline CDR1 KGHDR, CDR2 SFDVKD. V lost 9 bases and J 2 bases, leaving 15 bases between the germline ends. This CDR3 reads CATADTTRNYGYTF. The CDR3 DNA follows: TGTGCCACCGCGGACACCACGAGGAACTATGGCTACACCTTC.

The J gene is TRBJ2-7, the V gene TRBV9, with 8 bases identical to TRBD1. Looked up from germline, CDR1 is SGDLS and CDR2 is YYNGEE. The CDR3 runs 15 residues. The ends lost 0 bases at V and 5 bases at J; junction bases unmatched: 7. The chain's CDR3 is CASSVVAGGVDEQYF. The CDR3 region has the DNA TGTGCCAGCAGCGTAGTGGCAGGGGGCGTCGACGAGCAGTACTTC.

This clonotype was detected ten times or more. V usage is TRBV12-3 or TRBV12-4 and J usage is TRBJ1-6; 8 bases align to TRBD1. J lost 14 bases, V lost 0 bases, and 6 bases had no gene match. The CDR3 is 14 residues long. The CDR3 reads CASSLATGEKALHF. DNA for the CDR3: TGTGCCAGCAGTTTAGCGACAGGGGAAAAGGCCCTCCACTTT.

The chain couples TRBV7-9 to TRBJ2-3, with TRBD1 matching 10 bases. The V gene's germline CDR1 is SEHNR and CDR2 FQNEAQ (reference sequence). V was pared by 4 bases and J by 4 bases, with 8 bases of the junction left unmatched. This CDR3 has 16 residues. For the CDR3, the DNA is TGTGCCAGCAGCTCCTGGGACAGGGGATCGGCAGATACGCAGTATTTT. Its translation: CASSSWDRGSADTQYF.

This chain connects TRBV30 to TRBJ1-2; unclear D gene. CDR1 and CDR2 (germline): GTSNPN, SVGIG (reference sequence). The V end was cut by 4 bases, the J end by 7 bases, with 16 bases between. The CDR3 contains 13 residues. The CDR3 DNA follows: TGTGCCTGGAATCTGGGGTTCGGGTGTGGCTACACCTTC. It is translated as CAWNLGFGCGYTF.

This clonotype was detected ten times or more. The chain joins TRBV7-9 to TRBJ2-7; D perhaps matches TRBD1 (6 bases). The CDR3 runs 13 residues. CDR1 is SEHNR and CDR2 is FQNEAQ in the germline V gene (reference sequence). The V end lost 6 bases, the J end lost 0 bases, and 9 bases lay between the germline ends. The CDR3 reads CASSSGDSYEQYF. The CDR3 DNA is TGTGCCAGCAGTTCAGGGGACTCCTACGAGCAGTACTTC.

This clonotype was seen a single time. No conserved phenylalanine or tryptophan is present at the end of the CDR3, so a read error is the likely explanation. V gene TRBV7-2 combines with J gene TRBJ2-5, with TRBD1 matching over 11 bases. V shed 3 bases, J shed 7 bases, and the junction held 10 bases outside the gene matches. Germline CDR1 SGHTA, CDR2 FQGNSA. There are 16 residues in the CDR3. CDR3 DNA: TGTGCCAGCAGCTTGGGTCCCGCGGGACAGGGGGGGACCCAGTACCTC. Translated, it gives CASSLGPAGQGGTQYL.

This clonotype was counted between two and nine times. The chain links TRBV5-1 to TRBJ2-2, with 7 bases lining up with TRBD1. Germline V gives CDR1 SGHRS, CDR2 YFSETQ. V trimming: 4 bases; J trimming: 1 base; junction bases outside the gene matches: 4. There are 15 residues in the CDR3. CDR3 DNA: TGCGCCAGCAGCGTTTGGACAGGGAACACCGGGGAGCTGTTTTTT. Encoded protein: CASSVWTGNTGELFF. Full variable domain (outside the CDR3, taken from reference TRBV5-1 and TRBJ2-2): KAGVTQTPRYLIKTRGQQVTLSCSPISGHRSVSWYQQTPGQGLQFLFEYFSETQRNKGNFPGRFSGRQFSNSRSEMNVSTLELGDSALYLCASSVWTGNTGELFFGEGSRLTVL.

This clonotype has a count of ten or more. CDR3 nucleotides: TGTGCCAGCAGTTTATACTCAGGGGGAAGGGGGTACTTC. Translation: CASSLYSGGRGYF. The V and J genes are TRBV28 and TRBJ2-7, with 7 bases matching TRBD1. This CDR3 has 13 residues. V gave up 1 base and J gave up 12 bases; unmatched junction bases: 9. Germline assignment: CDR1 MDHEN and CDR2 SYDVKM.

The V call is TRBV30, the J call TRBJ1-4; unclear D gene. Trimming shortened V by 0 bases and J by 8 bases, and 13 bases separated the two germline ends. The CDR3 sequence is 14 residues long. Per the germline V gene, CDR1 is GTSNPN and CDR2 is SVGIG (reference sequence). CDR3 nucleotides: TGTGCCTGGAGTGTGATTAGCGGACGGGAAAAACTGTTTTTT. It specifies CAWSVISGREKLFF. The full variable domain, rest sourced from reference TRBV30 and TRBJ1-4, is SQTIHQWPATLVQPVGSPLSLECTVEGTSNPNLYWYRQAAGRGLQLLFYSVGIGQISSEVPQNLSASRPQDRQFILSSKKLLLSDSGFYLCAWSVISGREKLFFGSGTQLSVL.

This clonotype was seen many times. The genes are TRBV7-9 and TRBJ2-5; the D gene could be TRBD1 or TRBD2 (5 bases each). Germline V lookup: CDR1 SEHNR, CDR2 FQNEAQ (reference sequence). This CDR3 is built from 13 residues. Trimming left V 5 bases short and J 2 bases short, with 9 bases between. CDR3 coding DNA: TGTGCCAGCAGCCGAGAGGGGCAAGAGACCCAGTACTTC. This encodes CASSREGQETQYF.

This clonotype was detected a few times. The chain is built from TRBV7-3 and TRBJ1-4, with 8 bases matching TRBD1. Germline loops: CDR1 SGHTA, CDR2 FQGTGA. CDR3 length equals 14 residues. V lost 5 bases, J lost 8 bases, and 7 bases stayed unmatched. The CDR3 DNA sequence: TGTGCCAGCAGCCCCGACAGGGGAGGAGAAAAACTGTTTTTT. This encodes CASSPDRGGEKLFF. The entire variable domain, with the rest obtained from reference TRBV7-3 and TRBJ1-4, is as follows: GAGVSQTPSNKVTEKGKYVELRCDPISGHTALYWYRQSLGQGPEFLIYFQGTGAADDSGLPNDRFFAVRPEGSVSTLKIQRTERGDSAVYLCASSPDRGGEKLFFGSGTQLSVL.

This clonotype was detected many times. CDR3 sequence: CASSLLGSGETQYF. DNA of the CDR3: TGTGCCAGCAGCTTACTGGGCTCCGGGGAGACCCAGTACTTC. The J gene is TRBJ2-5, the V gene TRBV7-9; D unclear. The CDR3 runs 14 residues. V lost 2 bases and J lost 5, with 12 bases in between. The germline gives CDR1 SEHNR, CDR2 FQNEAQ (reference sequence).

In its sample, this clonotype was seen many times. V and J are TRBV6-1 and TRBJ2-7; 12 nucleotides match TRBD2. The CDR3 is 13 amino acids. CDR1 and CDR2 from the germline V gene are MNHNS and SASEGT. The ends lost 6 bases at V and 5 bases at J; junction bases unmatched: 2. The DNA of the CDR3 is TGTGCCAGCAGCCTAGCGGGAGGGAACGAGCAGTACTTC. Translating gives CASSLAGGNEQYF.

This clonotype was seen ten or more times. The CDR3 loop reads CASSLATGPQETQYF. The CDR3 nucleotides read TGTGCCAGCAGCTTAGCTACAGGGCCCCAAGAGACCCAGTACTTC. The chain carries TRBV7-9 and TRBJ2-5; tentatively, D is TRBD1 (6 bases). CDR1 and CDR2 from the germline V gene are SEHNR and FQNEAQ (reference sequence). CDR3 length: 15 residues. The V end was cut by 0 bases, the J end by 1 base, with 9 bases between.

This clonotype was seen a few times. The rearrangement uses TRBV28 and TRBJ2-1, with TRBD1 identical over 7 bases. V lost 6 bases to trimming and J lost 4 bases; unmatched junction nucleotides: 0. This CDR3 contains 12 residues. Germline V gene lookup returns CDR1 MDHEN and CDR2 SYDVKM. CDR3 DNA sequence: TGTGCCAGCAGGGGACAGTACAATGAGCAGTTCTTC. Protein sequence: CASRGQYNEQFF.

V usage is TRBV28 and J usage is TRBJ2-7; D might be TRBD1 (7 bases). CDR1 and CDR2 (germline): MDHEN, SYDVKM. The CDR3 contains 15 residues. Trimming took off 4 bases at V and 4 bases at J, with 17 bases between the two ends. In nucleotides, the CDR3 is TGTGCCAGCAGTTCTACCGGGACAGCGGGTTACGAGCAGTACTTC. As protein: CASSSTGTAGYEQYF. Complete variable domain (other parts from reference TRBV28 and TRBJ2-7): DVKVTQSSRYLVKRTGEKVFLECVQDMDHENMFWYRQDPGLGLRLIYFSYDVKMKEKGDIPEGYSVSREKKERFSLILESASTNQTSMYLCASSSTGTAGYEQYFGPGTRLTVT.

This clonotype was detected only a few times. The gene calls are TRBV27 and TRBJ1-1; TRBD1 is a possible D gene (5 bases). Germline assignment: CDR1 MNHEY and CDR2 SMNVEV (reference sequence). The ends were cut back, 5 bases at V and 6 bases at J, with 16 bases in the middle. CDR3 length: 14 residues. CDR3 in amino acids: CASSIGAVAAEAFF. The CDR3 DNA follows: TGTGCCAGCAGTATCGGGGCGGTAGCAGCTGAAGCTTTCTTT.